Sequencing of this TCR beta chain was carried out in a study of CD8 T cells in ankylosing spondylitis. Study outcomes and limitations: Blood from ankylosing spondylitis patients appeared to carry a characteristic roughly 8-variant TCR beta motif.

For this clonotype: Its specificity is not known.

By quantitative 5'-RACE with molecular barcodes, the TCR beta libraries were made. TCRdb reprocessed the 5' RACE reads via MiXCR and lists one record per CDR3 protein. This table has 150,000 to 200,000 distinct CDR3 sequences, about 16% appearing once. Germline V gene sequence: CDR1 SEHNR, CDR2 FQNEAQ (reference sequence). The CDR3 is 12 amino acids. The V and J ends lost 8 bases and 5 bases respectively, with 12 bases between them. The source of this sequence is a male donor with ankylosing spondylitis or in good health (not recorded which). The material sequenced was blood, either unsorted or a sorted T cell fraction (not recorded which). This sequence joins TRBV7-9 and TRBJ1-1, with a tentative D call TRBD1 (6 bases). The CDR3 DNA is TGTGCCAGCGTGGCCCAGGGGACTGAAGCTTTCTTT. Protein product: CASVAQGTEAFF.